Reported below is one T cell receptor beta chain. Its target antigen remains unknown. No base qualities exist here, and no much larger clone lies one base off it. These data originate in a study of blood T cells in healthy people across ages (dated by TCRdb to about 2015). Some background on the complete study: In model experiments, template switching captured roughly one uniquely barcoded TCR beta cDNA molecule for every two T cells. The study measured age-related changes in TCR beta repertoire diversity using deep sequencing normalized with unique cDNA molecular identifiers. Four age groups were formed from the donors: young (average approximately 16 years), middle-aged (just under 40), aged (about 62) and long-lived (about 80). To avoid experimental bias, donors of different ages were distributed randomly across sequencing lanes. Two additional independent replicas of 1 million unique cDNA reads from the same blood draw were analyzed for two donors (one aged 18 to 29 and one aged 80 or older).

Systemically healthy Caucasian individuals from Russia, 39 in total and aged about 6 to 90 years, were included as donors. Approximately 11 milliliters of peripheral blood were drawn from each donor into EDTA-treated Vacutainer tubes. PBMCs were isolated by Ficoll-Paque density-gradient centrifugation, with at least 6 million obtained per sample. Trizol reagent was used to extract total RNA from PBMCs, with at least 6 micrograms per sample. The percentages of naive CD45RAhigh/CD27high T cells were determined by flow cytometry on a PBMC aliquot from every donor. The V end gives up 0 bases and the J end 7 bases, leaving 9 bases in the junction not matched to a gene. Including the terminal cysteine and phenylalanine, the CDR3 comprises 15 residues. Of all the DNA, just the CDR3 is kept, 45 bases in frame from base 1. Preparation of the library involved 5' RACE. Sequencing relied on an Illumina HiSeq 2500. A second PCR of about 6 to 12 cycles was run with a J-beta primer mix and a sample-barcoded 5' primer. A template-switch 5' adaptor carrying 12 random nucleotides introduced a unique molecular identifier onto each TCR beta cDNA molecule. At least 2.5 million CDR3-containing paired-end reads were obtained from each sample. First-strand cDNA synthesis was performed from all RNA using the Mint cDNA synthesis kit, with priming by a TRBC-specific oligonucleotide. Following uracil-DNA glycosylase treatment, a first 18-cycle PCR with universal primers M1SS and BC2_uni_R was performed on all cDNA. For the original study's pipeline: Each sample was normalized by randomly selecting 1 million high-quality reads, each carrying a distinct molecular identifier. Instead of being binned into consensus sequences, reads that shared molecular identifiers were thrown out. MiTCR, run with a Q25 quality threshold and the strictest error-elimination algorithm, handled CDR3 identification, clonotype clustering and error correction. A nonparametric unseen species model with Euler transformation was used to estimate a lower bound on total TCR beta diversity. Using fastp trimming at Q25 and MiXCR clonotype assembly, TCRdb reanalyzed the public sequencing data and kept in-frame beta chains. Identical CDR3 protein sequences are pooled into one entry, listed with their most common genes and DNA. The V and J calls and clone size come from TCRdb's table, not from the authors' own analysis. Present in this sample are roughly 1,300,000 distinct CDR3 sequences, almost 60% of which were seen just once. The ten largest clones take up roughly 6.3% of the sample.

What the authors observed across the whole study: Compared with the aged group, the long-lived group had more naive CD4+ T cells, fewer expanded clones and increased TCR diversity, a pattern suggesting age selection. Conclusive comparison of naive and antigen-experienced compartments was prevented by the profiling of bulk unsorted PBMCs. Donor CMV infection status was unknown, potentially confounding age-related changes in expanded clonotypes. Estimates of total diversity from one million sequenced T cells were regarded as lower bounds and underestimates. Observed TCR beta diversity correlated strongly with the percentage of naive T cells measured by flow cytometry. As age increased, observed TCR beta diversity per million T cells dropped in a roughly linear way, and a significant reduction was already evident by age about 40.

This sequence uses TRBV12-3 or TRBV12-4 and TRBJ2-7, with 7 bases aligning to TRBD2. The TCR was taken from a man aged 18 to 29 in good health. Sequencing was performed on blood. The CDR3 protein is CASSLALAGDNEQYF. The nucleotide sequence is given as TGTGCCAGCAGTTTAGCGTTAGCGGGCGACAATGAGCAGTACTTC.